This entry describes one TCR beta chain. This clone's antigen is unknown. No base quality values were provided; no much bigger clone lies one nucleotide off. This entry is derived from a study of blood T cell repertoires in COVID-19 (dated by TCRdb to 2018 to 2021). Turning to the overall study: The collaborator samples originated in the United States, Italy and Spain and spanned the acute and convalescent phases of COVID-19. The prospective study material was composed of cDNA or gDNA derived from T cells, B-cell-depleted T cells, or PBMCs. Subjects who had been exposed to COVID-19, were actively infected with it, or had recovered from it provided the deeply sampled blood TCRbeta repertoires that made up the dataset. A freely available public database, intended as a resource for researchers studying the immune response to SARS-CoV-2, is where the repertoires were released. Samples were obtained from the ongoing ImmuneRACE study (first 160 participants) and from about 1,300 subjects provided by 6 global collaborators. A de-identified subject ID, COVID-19 status, age in years and sex were almost always included in the sample metadata. HLA class I and class II types, where available, came from metadata supplied by the sample provider rather than from assay-based typing.

The immunoSEQ Assay, a bias-controlled multiplex PCR, was used to amplify TCRbeta CDR3 regions from genomic DNA. The study's own analysis went as follows. The number of nucleated cells in each sample was estimated from the amplification of reference gene primers within the assay. To quantify the absolute abundance of each unique TCRbeta CDR3 rearrangement, sequence reads were collapsed and filtered. For each sample, productive Simpson clonality was calculated as the square root of Simpson's diversity index across productive rearrangements. The immuneACCESS repertoire file appears here via TCRdb, limited to in-frame rearrangements. These files lack a portion of the clones; in checked studies, under half of the deficit traces to unresolved V genes, and the cause of the others is not known. V, J and clone size are taken as reported in that table, and D and trimming were inferred from the DNA itself. This sample holds some 150,000 clones; around 90% were observed only once. 3.5% to 4% of the sample belongs to the ten largest clones.

Another Seattle source contributed samples from volunteer blood donors who had recovered from COVID-19. The collaborating institutions used their own protocols to collect whole blood in K2EDTA tubes. For TCRbeta analysis, collaborators shipped samples as frozen whole blood, isolated PBMCs, or DNA extracted from either of those sample types. What the work shows at the level of the full study, not this receptor alone: How much clinical and demographic metadata was included differed by source and by participant, and the metadata was provided uncurated.

V is clipped by 2 bases and J by 0 bases, and the sequence between their germline boundaries is 7 bases long. The CDR3, cysteine through phenylalanine, is 14 amino acids long. Only the CDR3 part of the read is kept: 42 bases, read in frame from the first base. CDR1 is given as SEHNR and CDR2 as FQNEAQ, both from the germline V gene (reference sequence). The sequence derives from a woman in her sixties who had recovered from COVID-19. Sequenced: peripheral blood. This chain is built from TRBV7-9 and TRBJ1-1, with the D gene uncertain. The nucleotide sequence reads TGTGCCAGCAGCTTACTAACGGTGAACACTGAAGCTTTCTTT. Translated, this is CASSLLTVNTEAFF.